This is a list of T cell receptor beta chains from one sample in a study of blood T cell repertoires in COVID-19. The table came from immunoSEQ multiplex PCR; TCRdb's copy has only in-frame clones and leaves some out. This sample has 190,000 or so clones, with around 94% found just once. The specimen was peripheral blood. These receptors were taken from a man aged 25 to 40 with COVID-19, enrolled during active disease. Both conserved end residues are part of each CDR3. D genes are given only for firm matches. A row's size may be missing; if present it is once, few, many or a size class.

D gene | clone size | J gene | V gene | CDR3 protein | CDR3 DNA
TRBD1 | once | TRBJ1-6 | TRBV7-9 | CASSFETGGLYNSPLHF | TGTGCCAGCAGCTTCGAGACAGGGGGCCTCTATAATTCACCCCTCCACTTT
. | . | TRBJ1-2 | TRBV19 | CASSPGVGGYTF | TGTGCCAGTAGTCCAGGGGTCGGTGGCTACACCTTC
. | once | TRBJ2-1 | TRBV3-1/TRBV3-2 | CASSLSRGATDEQFF | TGTGCCAGCAGCCTCTCACGGGGGGCTACGGATGAGCAGTTCTTC
TRBD2 | once | TRBJ2-2 | TRBV5-1 | CASSLKAGVTGELFF | TGCGCCAGCAGCCTTAAAGCGGGGGTCACCGGGGAGCTGTTTTTT
TRBD1 | . | TRBJ2-5 | TRBV5-1 | CASSHRDRLETQYF | TGCGCCAGCAGCCACCGGGACAGACTAGAGACCCAGTACTTC
TRBD2 | . | TRBJ2-3 | TRBV27 | CASSFIGDYSTDTQYF | TGTGCCAGCAGTTTCATAGGGGACTACTCCACAGATACGCAGTATTTT
. | once | TRBJ1-1 | TRBV4-1 | CASSQVLSRRNTEAFF | TGCGCCAGCAGCCAAGTATTGTCCCGTAGGAACACTGAAGCTTTCTTT
TRBD1 | . | TRBJ1-2 | TRBV5-1 | CASSTTGSYGYTF | TGCGCCAGCAGTACGACAGGGTCCTATGGCTACACCTTC
. | . | TRBJ1-6 | TRBV9 | CASSARGATDSPLHF | TGTGCCAGCAGTGCCCGGGGGGCGACCGATTCACCCCTCCACTTT
. | once | TRBJ1-2 | TRBV18 | CASSPSSGGGGYTF | TGTGCCAGCTCACCGTCTTCCGGAGGAGGTGGCTACACCTTC
TRBD1 | . | TRBJ1-2 | TRBV6-6 | CASSHRGQGAFIGYTF | TGTGCCAGCAGTCATCGGGGACAGGGGGCTTTCATTGGCTACACCTTC
TRBD1 | . | TRBJ1-2 | TRBV29-1 | CSSETGGANYGYTF | TGCAGCTCAGAGACAGGGGGCGCCAACTATGGCTACACCTTC
TRBD1 | few | TRBJ2-7 | TRBV11-2 | CASSPGTGWYEQYF | TGTGCCAGCAGCCCAGGGACAGGGTGGTACGAGCAGTACTTC
TRBD1 | . | TRBJ2-7 | TRBV27 | CASSLWDSPYEQYF | TGTGCCAGCAGTTTGTGGGACAGCCCGTACGAGCAGTACTTC
TRBD1 | . | TRBJ2-7 | TRBV10-3 | CAISALGQGIGAVDEQYF | TGTGCCATCAGTGCGTTGGGACAGGGGATCGGGGCGGTGGACGAGCAGTACTTC
TRBD1 | . | TRBJ1-1 | TRBV11-2 | CASSKGTGNTEAFF | TGTGCCAGCAGCAAAGGGACAGGGAACACTGAAGCTTTCTTT
TRBD1 | few | TRBJ2-3 | TRBV5-1 | CASSSDRVSTDTQYF | TGCGCCAGCAGCTCCGACAGGGTGAGCACAGATACGCAGTATTTT
TRBD1 | once | TRBJ1-1 | TRBV5-1 | CASSTAGGPDTEAFF | TGCGCCAGCAGCACAGCAGGGGGCCCGGACACTGAAGCTTTCTTT
. | . | TRBJ1-2 | TRBV7-9 | CASSLPDYGYTF | TGTGCCAGCAGCTTACCGGACTATGGCTACACCTTC
TRBD1 | once | TRBJ1-6 | TRBV18 | CASSPGDSFYNSPLHF | TGTGCCAGCTCACCGGGGGACAGCTTCTATAATTCACCCCTCCACTTT
. | . | TRBJ1-1 | TRBV4-1 | CASSGGMNTEAFF | TGCGCCAGCAGCGGGGGGATGAACACTGAAGCTTTCTTT
. | . | TRBJ1-2 | TRBV3-1/TRBV3-2 | CASSLRPPAGGGYTF | TGTGCCAGCAGCTTACGCCCCCCGGCGGGCGGGGGCTACACCTTC
TRBD1 | . | TRBJ1-5 | TRBV3-1/TRBV3-2 | CASSQDWGLEGRGQNPPNQPQHF | TGTGCCAGCAGCCAAGATTGGGGTCTTGAGGGCAGGGGGCAAAATCCTCCCAATCAGCCCCAGCATTTT
TRBD2 | . | TRBJ2-5 | TRBV11-2 | CASSTLFRGEETQYF | TGTGCCAGCAGCACCCTGTTTCGGGGGGAAGAGACCCAGTACTTC
. | . | TRBJ1-1 | TRBV25-1 | CASSELGASDTEAFF | TGTGCCAGCAGTGAATTGGGGGCTTCGGACACTGAAGCTTTCTTT
TRBD1 | . | TRBJ2-7 | TRBV7-9 | CASSRPGTGTFEQYF | TGTGCCAGCAGCCGCCCCGGGACAGGTACGTTCGAGCAGTACTTC
TRBD1 | . | TRBJ1-2 | TRBV19 | CASYFGQGHGYTF | TGTGCCAGTTACTTCGGACAGGGCCATGGCTACACCTTC
. | . | TRBJ2-7 | TRBV19 | CASSIDDRVYEQYF | TGTGCCAGTAGTATAGATGATCGAGTCTACGAGCAGTACTTC
. | . | TRBJ2-2 | TRBV14 | CASSLARAGELFF | TGTGCCAGCAGCCTAGCCAGGGCCGGGGAGCTGTTTTTT
TRBD2 | . | TRBJ2-1 | TRBV13 | CASSPAGLASYNEQFF | TGTGCCAGCAGCCCCGCCGGACTAGCGTCCTACAATGAGCAGTTCTTC
. | . | TRBJ1-1 | TRBV3-1/TRBV3-2 | CASSQGRGEAFF | TGTGCCAGCAGCCAAGGTCGAGGAGAAGCTTTCTTT
TRBD1 | . | TRBJ1-2 | TRBV27 | CASSSGTGPRASGYTF | TGTGCCAGCAGTTCGGGGACAGGGCCAAGGGCCTCTGGCTACACCTTC
TRBD2 | . | TRBJ2-2 | TRBV2 | CASTSPWASGNTGELFF | TGTGCCAGCACTTCCCCCTGGGCTAGCGGAAACACCGGGGAGCTGTTTTTT
. | . | TRBJ1-1 | TRBV6-1 | CASSESGNWEAFF | TGTGCCAGCAGTGAATCCGGGAACTGGGAAGCTTTCTTT
. | . | TRBJ2-5 | TRBV3-1/TRBV3-2 | CASSQDRRGPQETQYF | TGTGCCAGCAGCCAAGATAGGCGGGGGCCGCAAGAGACCCAGTACTTC
. | . | TRBJ2-1 | TRBV6-5 | CASESLGFHEQFF | TGTGCCAGCGAATCTCTAGGTTTCCATGAGCAGTTCTTC
TRBD2 | . | TRBJ2-7 | TRBV30 | CAWSPPGGGSYEQYF | TGTGCCTGGAGTCCACCGGGAGGAGGGTCCTACGAGCAGTACTTC
TRBD2 | . | TRBJ2-2 | TRBV19 | CASSPIAGGELFF | TGTGCCAGTAGTCCCATAGCGGGCGGGGAGCTGTTTTTT
. | . | TRBJ1-2 | TRBV9 | CASSTGYYGYTF | TGTGCCAGCAGTACAGGGTACTATGGCTACACCTTC
. | . | TRBJ2-3 | TRBV28 | CASWDTSTDTQYF | TGTGCCAGTTGGGACACCTCCACAGATACGCAGTATTTT
TRBD2 | . | TRBJ2-7 | TRBV2 | CASSERVAGPSYEQYF | TGTGCCAGCAGTGAAAGGGTAGCGGGCCCTTCCTACGAGCAGTACTTC
. | . | TRBJ2-1 | TRBV5-1 | CASSLTPYNEQFF | TGCGCCAGCAGCTTGACACCCTACAATGAGCAGTTCTTC
TRBD2 | . | TRBJ2-7 | TRBV5-1 | CASSLGPSGLYEQYF | TGCGCCAGCAGCTTGGGCCCTAGCGGGCTCTACGAGCAGTACTTC
. | . | TRBJ1-5 | TRBV9 | CASSVEPGQPQHF | TGTGCCAGCAGCGTAGAGCCGGGGCAGCCCCAGCATTTT
TRBD1 | . | TRBJ1-1 | TRBV12-5 | CASGLASGTVYTEAFF | TGTGCTAGTGGTTTGGCCTCCGGGACAGTGTACACTGAAGCTTTCTTT
TRBD2 | . | TRBJ2-3 | TRBV19 | CASSIALAGDTQYF | TGTGCCAGTAGTATAGCGCTAGCGGGCGATACGCAGTATTTT
. | . | TRBJ2-1 | TRBV5-4 | CASSFQGGAANEQFF | TGTGCCAGCAGCTTCCAAGGGGGGGCGGCCAATGAGCAGTTCTTC
. | . | TRBJ1-5 | TRBV6-1 | CASSESLERGQPQHF | TGTGCCAGCAGTGAGTCCCTAGAACGGGGGCAGCCCCAGCATTTT
. | . | TRBJ1-1 | TRBV5-1 | CASSLVQQNTEAFF | TGCGCCAGCAGCTTGGTTCAACAGAACACTGAAGCTTTCTTT
TRBD1 | . | TRBJ1-4 | TRBV10-3 | CATGDSPNEKLFF | TGTGCCACCGGGGACAGCCCTAATGAAAAACTGTTTTTT
TRBD1 | once | TRBJ1-1 | TRBV11-2 | CASMQGGWGHSLPEAFF | TGTGCCAGCATGCAGGGGGGATGGGGTCATTCCCTCCCTGAAGCTTTCTTT
TRBD1 | . | TRBJ2-4 | TRBV9 | CASSVGQVPNIQYF | TGTGCCAGCAGCGTGGGACAGGTCCCTAACATTCAGTACTTC
. | . | TRBJ1-4 | TRBV10-3 | CAISESRPTNEKLFF | TGTGCCATCAGTGAGTCGAGGCCAACTAATGAAAAACTGTTTTTT
TRBD2 | once | TRBJ2-5 | TRBV5-1 | CASSPSGGKETQYF | TGCGCCAGCAGCCCGAGCGGGGGGAAAGAGACCCAGTACTTC
. | . | TRBJ1-2 | TRBV28 | CASSLLRRGYTF | TGTGCCAGCAGTTTATTGCGGCGGGGCTACACCTTC
TRBD2 | . | TRBJ2-2 | TRBV7-3 | CASWGGASGGRPNTGELFF | TGTGCCAGCTGGGGCGGGGCTAGCGGGGGGAGGCCGAACACCGGGGAGCTGTTTTTT
TRBD1 | . | TRBJ1-4 | TRBV7-2 | CASSLRGTGEEKLFF | TGTGCCAGCAGCTTACGCGGGACAGGGGAGGAAAAACTGTTTTTT